This TCR beta chain was sequenced during a study of early T cells in non-severe SARS-CoV-2 infection. CDR1 is LNHDA and CDR2 is SQIVND in the germline V gene (reference sequence). The CDR3 totals 16 residues. Trimming shortened V by 3 bases and J by 6 bases, and 20 bases separated the two germline ends. TCRdb reprocessed the 5' RACE reads with MiXCR, giving one entry per CDR3 protein. The table has tens of thousands of distinct CDR3 sequences, 11% to 15% seen once. Note on this clonotype: This sequence may be a read error, since a much larger clone differs from it by one base.

The sequenced material came from whole blood. The clonotype was recovered from an adult who was a healthcare worker with PCR-confirmed SARS-CoV-2 infection or an uninfected control (not recorded which). The gene calls are TRBV19 and TRBJ1-2; the D is unclear. CDR3 amino acids: CASSIRFEDLLHGYTF. CDR3 bases: TGTGCCAGTAGTATTAGGTTCGAGGACCTCCTGCATGGCTACACCTTC.